Each of the 30 T cell receptor beta chains below was sequenced from the same sample in a study of Ad26.COV2.S vaccination and SARS-CoV-2 variants. The assay was immunoSEQ multiplex PCR, and TCRdb's table has in-frame clones only and misses some. The sample lists more than 85,000 clones, less than 85% occurring once. Material: peripheral blood, obtained after recovery from COVID-19. These receptors were taken from a human donor who had recovered from COVID-19.

V and J are TRBV11-3 and TRBJ2-2; no clear D gene. Trimming cost V 1 base and J 0 bases, with 3 bases left between them. Germline-derived CDR1 and CDR2 are SGHNT and YENEEA. The CDR3 contains 14 residues. In DNA form, the CDR3 reads TGTGCCAGCAGCTTAGGCACGAACACCGGGGAGCTGTTTTTT. This gives the protein CASSLGTNTGELFF.

With regard to this clone: Germline and junction disagree at one end, which may indicate a read error. The V and J genes are TRBV14 and TRBJ1-1; the D is unclear. The CDR3 consists of 13 residues. Per germline, CDR1 SGHDN and CDR2 FVKESK. This CDR3 is CAGSRTPNTEAFF. The CDR3, as DNA: TGTGCCGGCAGCCGCACACCAAACACTGAAGCTTTCTTT.

This chain connects TRBV9 to TRBJ1-5; no definite D call. The length of the CDR3 is 14 residues. The germline gives CDR1 SGDLS, CDR2 YYNGEE. V dropped 4 bases and J dropped 0 bases, with 8 bases sitting between them. The chain's CDR3 is CASSRGNSNQPQHF. CDR3 nucleotide sequence: TGTGCCAGCAGCAGAGGGAATAGCAATCAGCCCCAGCATTTT.

This chain joins TRBV19 and TRBJ2-1; D possibly corresponds to TRBD2 (5 bases). CDR3 length: 14 amino acids. V lost 3 bases and J 9 bases, leaving 15 bases between the germline ends. From germline, CDR1 is LNHDA and CDR2 SQIVND (reference sequence). CDR3 DNA: TGTGCCAGTAGTATGGACCGAGGGTTCGGTGAGCAGTTCTTC. Its translation: CASSMDRGFGEQFF. Complete variable domain (other parts from reference TRBV19 and TRBJ2-1): DGGITQSPKYLFRKEGQNVTLSCEQNLNHDAMYWYRQDPGQGLRLIYYSQIVNDFQKGDIAEGYSVSREKKESFPLTVTSAQKNPTAFYLCASSMDRGFGEQFFGPGTRLTVL.

The V and J genes are TRBV12-3 or TRBV12-4 and TRBJ2-1; no clear D. The ends were cut back, 5 bases at V and 10 bases at J, with 15 bases in the middle. This CDR3 spans 13 amino acids. CDR3 sequence: CASSPNRALEQFF. The CDR3 coding sequence is TGTGCCAGCAGTCCCAACAGAGCCCTAGAGCAGTTCTTC.

V usage is TRBV7-3 and J usage is TRBJ2-6, with 10 bases lining up with TRBD1. The germline CDR1 and CDR2 sequences are SGHTA and FQGTGA. The V segment lost 5 bases and the J segment 0 bases; nucleotides outside the gene matches: 7. This CDR3 region has 18 residues. DNA for the CDR3: TGTGCCAGCAGCCCCGGACAGGGGGTTCTCTCTGGGGCCAACGTCCTGACTTTC. Its protein is CASSPGQGVLSGANVLTF.

J is TRBJ1-4 and V is TRBV30; no definite D call. V was shortened by 2 bases and J by 0 bases, with 7 bases between the two germline ends. CDR3 length: 14 amino acids. From germline, CDR1 is GTSNPN and CDR2 SVGIG (reference sequence). The CDR3 DNA is TGTGCCTGGAGTACGGGAACAACTAATGAAAAACTGTTTTTT. This codes for CAWSTGTTNEKLFF.

The chain joins TRBV30 to TRBJ2-2; 9 bases match TRBD2. The CDR3 totals 15 residues. The trim removed 2 bases at V and 6 bases at J, leaving 7 bases unmatched. Germline lookup yields CDR1 GTSNPN and CDR2 SVGIG (reference sequence). The CDR3 reads CAWSNPAGGPGELFF. The CDR3, as DNA: TGTGCCTGGAGTAATCCGGCGGGGGGGCCCGGGGAGCTGTTTTTT. Drawing the rest from reference TRBV30 and TRBJ2-2, the complete variable domain is SQTIHQWPATLVQPVGSPLSLECTVEGTSNPNLYWYRQAAGRGLQLLFYSVGIGQISSEVPQNLSASRPQDRQFILSSKKLLLSDSGFYLCAWSNPAGGPGELFFGEGSRLTVL.

This clone was seen once. The chain carries TRBV2 and TRBJ2-7, with a possible D match to TRBD1 (5 bases). The germline V gene has CDR1 SNHLY and CDR2 FYNNEI. Trimming removed 2 bases at V and 5 bases at J, with 19 bases between. The CDR3 has 16 amino acids. This CDR3 is CASSEISIRVVDEQYF. CDR3 DNA: TGTGCCAGCAGTGAAATCTCAATCAGGGTGGTCGACGAGCAGTACTTC.

The chain's CDR3 is CAISGNPTATEAFF. The CDR3, as DNA: TGTGCCATCAGCGGTAACCCCACAGCTACTGAAGCTTTCTTT. The chain recombines TRBV10-3 with TRBJ1-1; D is ambiguous. V gave up 6 bases and J gave up 5 bases, with 16 bases separating them. This CDR3 spans 14 amino acids. The germline V gene has CDR1 ENHRY and CDR2 SYGVKD.

Concerning this clone itself: One junction end disagrees with the germline gene, perhaps due to a read error. The CDR3 nucleotides read TGTGCCAGCAACCAACGGTCACTTGGCCTAGATGGCTACACCTTC. Protein sequence: CASNQRSLGLDGYTF. The chain uses TRBV3-1 (or the pseudogene TRBV3-2) and TRBJ1-2; D is unresolved. Germline CDR1 and CDR2: LGHDT and YNNKEL (reference sequence). This CDR3 comprises 15 residues.

The chain joins TRBV11-1 to TRBJ1-4; D may be TRBD1 (5 bases). Trimming left V 6 bases short and J 7 bases short, with 12 bases between. The germline gives CDR1 SGHAT, CDR2 FQDESV (reference sequence). This CDR3 comprises 13 residues. CDR3 sequence reads: CASSLQDGEKLFF. The CDR3, as DNA: TGTGCCAGCAGTTTACAGGACGGTGAAAAACTGTTTTTT.

V usage is TRBV19 and J usage is TRBJ1-4, with D possibly being TRBD1 (5 bases). Germline values: CDR1 LNHDA, CDR2 SQIVND (reference sequence). The CDR3 contains 14 residues. V dropped 2 bases and J dropped 7 bases, with 11 bases sitting between them. The CDR3 DNA reads TGTGCCAGTAGTATAAAAGGGAGGGGTGAAAAACTGTTTTTT. Its translation is CASSIKGRGEKLFF.

The V gene is TRBV6-5, the J gene TRBJ1-1; a possible D gene is TRBD1 (5 bases). CDR1 and CDR2 from the germline V gene are MNHEY and SVGAGI. Trimming cost V 4 bases and J 3 bases, with 15 bases left between them. CDR3 length equals 15 residues. The CDR3 reads CASSFSPGEDTEAFF. The CDR3 DNA sequence: TGTGCCAGCAGTTTTTCTCCGGGGGAGGACACTGAAGCTTTCTTT.

The chain links TRBV5-1 to TRBJ2-7, with 11 bases aligning to TRBD1. Germline CDR1 SGHRS, CDR2 YFSETQ. The CDR3 runs to 15 residues. V lost 2 bases to trimming and J lost 6 bases; unmatched junction nucleotides: 7. This chain's CDR3 is CASSLLGTGGVEQYF. The DNA of the CDR3 is TGCGCCAGCAGCTTATTGGGGACAGGGGGTGTCGAGCAGTACTTC.

The genes are TRBV7-2 and TRBJ1-1; the match to TRBD1 covers 7 bases. Germline CDR1 SGHTA, CDR2 FQGNSA. Germline trimming cut 2 bases from V and 9 bases from J; bases unmatched to any gene: 9. This CDR3 has 14 amino acids. CDR3 DNA: TGTGCCAGCAGCTTATTAGTCGGACAGGAACAAGCTTTCTTT. Translation gives CASSLLVGQEQAFF.

The genes are TRBV11-2 and TRBJ2-3; D ambiguous. V was trimmed by 1 base and J by 2 bases, leaving 13 bases between them. The CDR3 has 16 amino acids. CDR1 SGHAT and CDR2 FQNNGV come from the germline V gene. CDR3: CASSLVSNSFTDTQYF. DNA for the CDR3: TGTGCCAGCAGCTTAGTCAGTAACAGTTTCACAGATACGCAGTATTTT.

This clone was seen a few times. The V gene is TRBV3-1 (or the pseudogene TRBV3-2), the J gene TRBJ1-2, with D hard to call. The CDR3 covers 13 residues. From germline, CDR1 is LGHDT and CDR2 YNNKEL (reference sequence). Trimming cost V 0 bases and J 6 bases, with 8 bases left between them. CDR3 residues: CASSQDSRDGYTF. In nucleotides, the CDR3 is TGTGCCAGCAGCCAAGATAGCCGGGATGGCTACACCTTC.

The V gene is TRBV30, the J gene TRBJ2-5, with 11 bases aligning to TRBD2. The CDR3 totals 17 residues. CDR1 is GTSNPN, CDR2 SVGIG, per germline (reference sequence). Trimming at V came to 0 bases and at J to 1 base, leaving 7 bases not matched to a gene. CDR3 protein: CAWSVWLAGGPQETQYF. The CDR3 nucleotides read TGTGCCTGGAGTGTATGGTTAGCGGGGGGGCCCCAAGAGACCCAGTACTTC.

This chain links TRBV5-6 with TRBJ1-1, with unresolved D. The ends were cut back, 4 bases at V and 1 base at J, with 11 bases in the middle. The CDR3 sequence is 14 residues long. Germline lookup yields CDR1 SGHDT and CDR2 YYEEEE. The chain's CDR3 is CASSARVENTEAFF. CDR3 in DNA: TGTGCCAGCAGCGCGAGGGTTGAGAACACTGAAGCTTTCTTT.

The chain has TRBV7-2 and TRBJ2-3, with a weak D call TRBD2 (7 bases). The CDR3 runs to 16 residues. The germline CDR1 and CDR2 sequences are SGHTA and FQGNSA. V was clipped by 4 bases and J by 3 bases, with 17 bases between them. CDR3 amino acids: CASSSRGGAKTDTQYF. CDR3 DNA: TGTGCCAGCAGCTCCAGAGGGGGGGCTAAGACAGATACGCAGTATTTT.

This rearrangement joins TRBV6-5 to TRBJ2-7; D not resolved. The CDR3 extends over 15 amino acids. V lost 6 bases, J lost 3 bases, and 18 bases lay in between. CDR1 MNHEY and CDR2 SVGAGI come from the germline V gene. The CDR3 DNA is TGTGCCAGCAGCACCGGACCGCTTGGGTACTACGAGCAGTACTTC. It is translated as CASSTGPLGYYEQYF.

J is TRBJ1-5 and V is TRBV24-1, with D possibly being TRBD1 (5 bases). This CDR3 has 14 residues. V lost 6 bases, J lost 1 base, and 9 bases lay in between. CDR1 and CDR2 from the germline V gene are KGHDR and SFDVKD. DNA for the CDR3: TGTGCCACCAGTCTGGAGGGGAGCAATCAGCCCCAGCATTTT. Its translation is CATSLEGSNQPQHF.

V usage is TRBV7-3 and J usage is TRBJ2-5, with TRBD1 as a possible D gene (7 bases). V lost 1 base to trimming and J lost 4 bases, with 13 bases between them. In germline, CDR1 is SGHTA, CDR2 FQGTGA. This CDR3 has 15 amino acids. The CDR3 protein is CASSLSPGGLETQYF. The CDR3 DNA reads TGTGCCAGCAGCTTAAGTCCAGGGGGACTAGAGACCCAGTACTTC.

A few counts support this clone. The CDR3 DNA reads as TGTGCCAGCAGCTTAGCGGCAAGCACCGGGGAGCTGTTTTTT. Protein product: CASSLAASTGELFF. The chain employs TRBV7-2 and TRBJ2-2; no clear D. V was clipped by 0 bases and J by 4 bases, with 6 bases between them. CDR3 length: 14 residues. The germline V gene encodes CDR1 SGHTA and CDR2 FQGNSA. The full variable domain, its missing parts supplied by reference TRBV7-2 and TRBJ2-2, is GAGVSQSPSNKVTEKGKDVELRCDPISGHTALYWYRQSLGQGLEFLIYFQGNSAPDKSGLPSDRFSAERTGGSVSTLTIQRTQQEDSAVYLCASSLAASTGELFFGEGSRLTVL.

This clone was detected a few times. The genes are TRBV2 and TRBJ1-1, with D unresolved. The germline gives CDR1 SNHLY, CDR2 FYNNEI. V lost 4 bases to trimming and J lost 3 bases, with 3 bases between them. This CDR3 comprises 11 residues. In DNA form, the CDR3 reads TGTGCCAGCAGTGGGGACACTGAAGCTTTCTTT. Translated: CASSGDTEAFF.

J is TRBJ1-5 and V is TRBV6-5; D not certain. CDR3 length: 14 amino acids. V was shortened by 8 bases and J by 0 bases, with 11 bases between the two germline ends. Germline-derived CDR1 and CDR2 are MNHEY and SVGAGI. This CDR3 reads CASWGAYSNQPQHF. The CDR3 DNA sequence: TGTGCCAGCTGGGGAGCCTATAGCAATCAGCCCCAGCATTTT.

The chain links TRBV5-1 to TRBJ1-1, with D unresolved. The CDR3 is 15 amino acids. The germline V gene has CDR1 SGHRS and CDR2 YFSETQ. Trimming took off 3 bases at V and 4 bases at J, with 16 bases between the two ends. The CDR3 region has the DNA TGCGCCAGCAGCTCAGGAGGCCCCGAGGGCACTGAAGCTTTCTTT. Translating gives CASSSGGPEGTEAFF.

This chain joins TRBV6-5 and TRBJ1-1; unclear D gene. V lost 2 bases and J 2 bases, leaving 15 bases between the germline ends. This CDR3 region has 16 residues. CDR1 and CDR2 (germline): MNHEY, SVGAGI. The CDR3 spells CASSYGFGGTNTEAFF. CDR3 sequence (DNA): TGTGCCAGCAGTTACGGTTTTGGAGGCACTAACACTGAAGCTTTCTTT.

This clone showed up just a few times. The gene calls are TRBV12-3 or TRBV12-4 and TRBJ1-2; no clear D gene. The CDR3 contains 11 residues. With 5 bases removed from V and 5 bases from J, the gap between germline ends came to 6 bases. This CDR3 reads CASSTLYGYTF. The CDR3 bases are TGTGCCAGCAGTACCCTTTATGGCTACACCTTC.